The 19 T cell receptor beta chains listed next were all sequenced from one sample in a study of cytomegalovirus exposure and HLA in healthy donors. PCR amplification relied on 60 Vbeta primers (plus 13 Jbeta primers). Here immunoSEQ multiplex PCR was the method, and the copy in TCRdb shows in-frame clones only, minus some. The data show some 54,000 clones, approximately 73% seen once. The specimen was PBMCs. The receptors stem from a man between 18 and 29 years old in good health and CMV-seronegative.

In its sample, this clone was seen once. The chain employs TRBV25-1 and TRBJ1-2; possible D gene TRBD1, 5 bases. The CDR3 covers 14 residues. Germline CDR1 MGHDK, CDR2 SYGVNS. The ends were cut back, 3 bases at V and 4 bases at J, with 12 bases in the middle. This chain's CDR3 is CASSDSGLLYGYTF. The CDR3, as DNA: TGTGCCAGCAGTGACTCGGGACTGCTCTATGGCTACACCTTC.

The chain has TRBV6-6 and TRBJ1-1; no clear D gene. V lost 0 bases and J lost 4, with 6 bases in between. Germline V CDR1 and CDR2: MNHNY, SVGAGI (reference sequence). The CDR3 consists of 13 residues. The CDR3 loop is CASSYSAGTEAFF. Here the CDR3 DNA reads TGTGCCAGCAGTTACTCGGCGGGCACTGAAGCTTTCTTT.

The table lists this clone with a few counts. The chain uses TRBV2 and TRBJ2-3, with D unresolved. Germline V gene lookup returns CDR1 SNHLY and CDR2 FYNNEI. Trimming removed 6 bases from V and 0 bases from J, with 13 bases in between. The CDR3 covers 15 residues. In nucleotides, the CDR3 is TGTGCCAGCAGCGCCGATAGAGCGAGCACAGATACGCAGTATTTT. Its protein is CASSADRASTDTQYF. Supplemented by reference TRBV2 and TRBJ2-3, the full variable domain reads EPEVTQTPSHQVTQMGQEVILRCVPISNHLYFYWYRQILGQKVEFLVSFYNNEISEKSEIFDDQFSVERPDGSNFTLKIRSTKLEDSAMYFCASSADRASTDTQYFGPGTRLTVL.

The sample holds a few counts of this clone. The chain carries TRBV6-1 and TRBJ1-4, with TRBD1 matching 8 bases. Trimming took 8 bases from V and 8 from J; bases not matched to a gene: 7. The CDR3 loop spans 13 amino acids. Germline V gene lookup returns CDR1 MNHNS and CDR2 SASEGT. The CDR3 spells CASAGTGGEKLFF. In DNA, the CDR3 is TGTGCCAGCGCCGGGACAGGCGGAGAAAAACTGTTTTTT.

V and J are TRBV6-1 and TRBJ1-3; D gene ambiguous. The germline V and J ends were trimmed by 5 bases and 4 bases, with 15 bases remaining between them. CDR1 MNHNS and CDR2 SASEGT come from the germline V gene. The CDR3 runs 15 residues. The CDR3 loop is CASSPFLTGGNTIYF. CDR3 bases: TGTGCCAGCAGTCCCTTCCTAACGGGGGGAAACACCATATATTTT.

The chain has TRBV5-4 and TRBJ1-1, with 9 positions matching TRBD1. The CDR3 covers 14 residues. Germline CDR1 SGHNT, CDR2 YYREEE (reference sequence). The trim removed 3 bases at V and 5 bases at J, leaving 5 bases unmatched. For the CDR3, the DNA is TGTGCCAGCAGCTCCGGGACAGGGAGGACTGAAGCTTTCTTT. Translated: CASSSGTGRTEAFF.

This clone showed up just a few times. The rearrangement joins TRBV4-3 to TRBJ1-3; D ambiguous. Trimming cost V 6 bases and J 0 bases, with 15 bases left between them. This CDR3 has 16 residues. From germline, CDR1 is LGHNA and CDR2 YSLEER. The CDR3 region has the DNA TGCGCCAGCAGTCAAAACGGGGTCCCCTCTGGAAACACCATATATTTT. Protein product: CASSQNGVPSGNTIYF.

The genes are TRBV28 and TRBJ1-6; 10 bases match TRBD1. The J segment lost 7 bases and the V segment lost 7 bases, leaving 10 bases of the junction unmatched. Looked up from germline, CDR1 is MDHEN and CDR2 is SYDVKM. The CDR3 consists of 16 residues. The CDR3 DNA reads TGTGCCAGCACCATTCCTTCGGGACAGGGGAATTCACCCCTCCACTTT. Its translation is CASTIPSGQGNSPLHF.

This chain joins TRBV4-1 and TRBJ1-2, with 10 nucleotides matching TRBD1. CDR3 length: 16 residues. V trimming: 2 bases; J trimming: 4 bases; junction bases outside the gene matches: 7. Germline values: CDR1 MGHRA, CDR2 YSYEKL. CDR3 DNA sequence: TGCGCCAGCAGCCAACCGCGACAGGGGGCTGCCTATGGCTACACCTTC. Translation gives CASSQPRQGAAYGYTF.

The chain uses TRBV14 and TRBJ2-7, with a possible D match to TRBD2 (5 bases). Per germline, CDR1 SGHDN and CDR2 FVKESK. The CDR3 spans 14 residues. V shed 1 base and J shed 2 bases, with 9 bases lying between them. The CDR3 reads CASSQGSGAYEQYF. The CDR3 nucleotides read TGTGCCAGCAGCCAAGGCAGCGGCGCCTACGAGCAGTACTTC.

Remarks on this clone: The sample has other DNA sequences that encode this CDR3 too. The chain has TRBV27 and TRBJ1-5; tentatively, D is TRBD1 (6 bases). Germline CDR1 and CDR2: MNHEY and SMNVEV (reference sequence). The CDR3 loop spans 13 amino acids. V lost 3 bases to trimming and J lost 7 bases, with 10 bases between them. The CDR3 DNA sequence: TGTGCCAGCAGTTTCTCAGGGGACCAGCCCCAGCATTTT. Amino acids: CASSFSGDQPQHF.

This chain connects TRBV6-5 to TRBJ1-1; TRBD1 matches at 8 bases. V lost 7 bases to trimming and J lost 2 bases; unmatched junction nucleotides: 6. The CDR3 has 14 amino acids. In germline, CDR1 is MNHEY, CDR2 SVGAGI. CDR3: CASKIQGVNTEAFF. Written as DNA, the CDR3 is TGTGCCAGCAAAATACAGGGGGTCAACACTGAAGCTTTCTTT.

As concerns this clone: Different DNA sequences within this sample yield the same CDR3. The chain couples TRBV29-1 to TRBJ2-1, with 7 nucleotides matching TRBD2. The J segment lost 3 bases and the V segment lost 3 bases, leaving 5 bases of the junction unmatched. The CDR3 sequence is 14 residues long. CDR1 and CDR2 (germline): SQVTM, ANQGSEA. CDR3 loop: CSVEGGSSYNEQFF. Here the CDR3 DNA reads TGCAGCGTTGAGGGGGGGAGCAGCTACAATGAGCAGTTCTTC.

This chain links TRBV7-9 with TRBJ1-4, with D possibly TRBD1 on 5 matching bases. CDR1 and CDR2 (germline): SEHNR, FQNEAQ (reference sequence). Trimming cost V 5 bases and J 7 bases, with 20 bases left between them. There are 16 residues in the CDR3. Here the CDR3 reads CASSPTNAGGPEKLFF. CDR3 coding DNA: TGTGCCAGCAGCCCAACGAACGCGGGGGGACCTGAAAAACTGTTTTTT.

This sequence joins TRBV7-8 and TRBJ1-2; 8 positions agree with TRBD1. This CDR3 spans 15 amino acids. V trimming: 3 bases; J trimming: 4 bases; junction bases outside the gene matches: 7. Germline V CDR1 and CDR2: SGHVS, FQNEAQ. The CDR3 DNA reads as TGTGCCAGCAGCTTCACGGGACAGGCCGTCTATGGCTACACCTTC. It encodes CASSFTGQAVYGYTF.

J is TRBJ1-3 and V is TRBV25-1; 8 bases fit TRBD1. V shed 9 bases and J 7 bases; nucleotides not matched to a gene: 8. Per the germline V gene, CDR1 is MGHDK and CDR2 is SYGVNS. The CDR3 sequence is 13 residues long. CDR3 sequence reads: CASRQGQVNTIYF. Written as DNA, the CDR3 is TGTGCCAGTCGACAGGGACAGGTGAACACCATATATTTT.

The rearrangement joins TRBV25-1 to TRBJ2-3, with a weak D call TRBD2 (6 bases). The V gene's germline CDR1 is MGHDK and CDR2 SYGVNS. V gave up 9 bases and J gave up 4 bases, with 17 bases separating them. CDR3 length: 14 residues. The CDR3 protein is CASQGVGSPDTQYF. CDR3 nucleotide sequence: TGTGCCAGTCAAGGGGTCGGGAGCCCAGATACGCAGTATTTT.

This chain connects TRBV6-5 to TRBJ2-7, with a weak D call TRBD2 (6 bases). V gave up 6 bases and J gave up 2 bases, with 11 bases separating them. This CDR3 has 13 residues. Germline CDR1 MNHEY, CDR2 SVGAGI. CDR3 bases: TGTGCCAGCAGAACGACTAGTCCCTACGAGCAGTACTTC. It specifies CASRTTSPYEQYF.

V and J are TRBV9 and TRBJ2-7, with TRBD2 as a possible D gene (6 bases). Trimming removed 6 bases from V and 4 bases from J, with 14 bases in between. Germline V lookup: CDR1 SGDLS, CDR2 YYNGEE. The CDR3 loop spans 13 amino acids. The CDR3 is CASTTKAGYEQYF. The CDR3 bases are TGTGCCAGCACCACTAAGGCGGGGTACGAGCAGTACTTC.